The source of this T cell receptor (beta chain) is a study of beta chain features in type 1 diabetes. Points from the study as a whole: Researchers reported that naive, central memory and Treg TCRB repertoires appeared more similar in patients than in healthy donors.

Sequenced material consisted of expressed TCRB transcripts (all of the isolated RNA was reverse transcribed). Clones were read by immunoSEQ multiplex PCR, and TCRdb kept only the in-frame ones, dropping some. Of about 240,000 clones in the sample, about 26% were seen once. One heparinised blood draw, averaging about 0.11 L, came from each donor. CD45RO/CCR7/CD25/CD127/CD95/CD27 staining was used to isolate CD4+ naive, central memory, regulatory and stem cell-like memory cells by sorting. Purity exceeded 95% in all sorted populations. Deletions cut 1 base from V and 3 bases from J, with 10 bases between. This CDR3 spans 14 amino acids. CDR1 and CDR2 from the germline V gene are GTSNPN and SVGIG (reference sequence). Remarks on this clone: Antigen specificity is unknown.

V and J are TRBV30 and TRBJ1-5; D is possibly TRBD1 (5 bases). Sequenced input: central memory CD4+ T cells from blood. The receptor was derived from a man under 40 in good health. The CDR3 DNA sequence: TGTGCCTGGAGTGACGGGGCGTCCAATCAGCCCCAGCATTTT. It encodes CAWSDGASNQPQHF.